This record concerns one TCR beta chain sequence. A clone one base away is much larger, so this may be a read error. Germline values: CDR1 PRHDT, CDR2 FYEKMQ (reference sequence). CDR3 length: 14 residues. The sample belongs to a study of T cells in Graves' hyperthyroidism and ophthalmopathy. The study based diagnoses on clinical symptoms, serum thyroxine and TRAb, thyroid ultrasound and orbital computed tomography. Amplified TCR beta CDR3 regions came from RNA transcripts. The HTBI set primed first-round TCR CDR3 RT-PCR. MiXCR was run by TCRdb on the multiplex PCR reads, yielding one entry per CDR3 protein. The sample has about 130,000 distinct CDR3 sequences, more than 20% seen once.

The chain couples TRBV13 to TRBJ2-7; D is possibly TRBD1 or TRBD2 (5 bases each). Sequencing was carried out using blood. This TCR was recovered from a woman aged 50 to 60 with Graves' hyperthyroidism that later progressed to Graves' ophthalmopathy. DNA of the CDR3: TGTGCCAGCAGCTTAGGAGAGGGGACCCACGAGCGGTACTTC. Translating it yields CASSLGEGTHERYF.